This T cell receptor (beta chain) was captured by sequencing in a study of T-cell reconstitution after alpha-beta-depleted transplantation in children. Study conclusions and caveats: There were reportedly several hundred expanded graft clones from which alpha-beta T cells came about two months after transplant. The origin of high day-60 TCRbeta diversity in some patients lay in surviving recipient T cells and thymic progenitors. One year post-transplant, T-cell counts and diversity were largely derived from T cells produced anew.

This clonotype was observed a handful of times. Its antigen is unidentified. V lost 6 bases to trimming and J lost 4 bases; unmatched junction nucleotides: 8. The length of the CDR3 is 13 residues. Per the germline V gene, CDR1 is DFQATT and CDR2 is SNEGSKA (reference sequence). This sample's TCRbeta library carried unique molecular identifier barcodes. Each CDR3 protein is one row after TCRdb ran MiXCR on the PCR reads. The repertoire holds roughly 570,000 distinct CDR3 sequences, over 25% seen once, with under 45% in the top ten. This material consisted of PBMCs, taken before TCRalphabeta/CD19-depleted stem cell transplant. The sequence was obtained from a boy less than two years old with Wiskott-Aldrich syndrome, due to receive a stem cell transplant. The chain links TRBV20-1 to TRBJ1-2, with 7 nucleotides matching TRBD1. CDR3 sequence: CSAQTGFSYGYTF. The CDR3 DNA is TGCAGTGCCCAGACAGGGTTTTCCTATGGCTACACCTTC.